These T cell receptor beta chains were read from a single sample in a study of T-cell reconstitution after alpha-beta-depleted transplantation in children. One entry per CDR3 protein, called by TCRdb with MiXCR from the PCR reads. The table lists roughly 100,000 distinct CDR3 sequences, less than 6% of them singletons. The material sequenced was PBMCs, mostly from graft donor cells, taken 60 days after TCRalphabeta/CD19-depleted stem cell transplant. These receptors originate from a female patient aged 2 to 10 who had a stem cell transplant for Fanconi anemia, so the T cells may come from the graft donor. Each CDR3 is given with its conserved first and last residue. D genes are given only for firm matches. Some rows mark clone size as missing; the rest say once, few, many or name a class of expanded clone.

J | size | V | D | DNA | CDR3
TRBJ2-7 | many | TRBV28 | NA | TGTGCCAGCAGTTCTCTAAACGAGCAGTACTTC | CASSSLNEQYF
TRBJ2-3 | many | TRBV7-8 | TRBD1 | TGTGCCAGCAGCTTAAATCCCGGGACAGTCACAGATACGCAGTATTTT | CASSLNPGTVTDTQYF
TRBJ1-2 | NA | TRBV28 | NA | TGTGCCAGCACACGGGACCGTCTAGGGGGTAACTATGGCTACACCTTC | CASTRDRLGGNYGYTF
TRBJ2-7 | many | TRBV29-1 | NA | TGCAGCGTCGGGACTCAATGGACCTACGAGCAGTACTTC | CSVGTQWTYEQYF
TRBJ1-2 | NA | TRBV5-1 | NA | TGCGCCAGCAGCTTGGACTACCGGACACGAGATTTCTATGGCTACACCTTC | CASSLDYRTRDFYGYTF
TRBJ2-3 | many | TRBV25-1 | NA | TGTGCCAGCAGTGCCTTAGCGAACCGGGACACAAGCACAGATACGCAGTATTTT | CASSALANRDTSTDTQYF
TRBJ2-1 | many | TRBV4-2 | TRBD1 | TGTGCCAGCAGCCAAGAACAGGGGTCCTACAATGAGCAGTTCTTC | CASSQEQGSYNEQFF
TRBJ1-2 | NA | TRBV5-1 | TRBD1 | TGCGCCAGCAGCCCAGTTTCGGGACAGTATGGCTACACCTTC | CASSPVSGQYGYTF
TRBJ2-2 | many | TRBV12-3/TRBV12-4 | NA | TGTGCCAGCAGTCCGAGACCTAACACCGGGGAGCTGTTTTTT | CASSPRPNTGELFF
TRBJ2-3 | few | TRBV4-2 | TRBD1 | TGTGCCAGCAGCCATGAGCCAGGGGGCTGGGGAGATACGCAGTATTTT | CASSHEPGGWGDTQYF
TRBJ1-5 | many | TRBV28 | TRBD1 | TGTGCCAGCAGAGAAAGAACAGGGGTGGGGGGGCATCAGCCCCAGCATTTT | CASRERTGVGGHQPQHF
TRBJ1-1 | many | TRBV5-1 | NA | TGCGCCAGCAGTCGTGTACGGGGGCCCACTGAAGCTTTCTTT | CASSRVRGPTEAFF
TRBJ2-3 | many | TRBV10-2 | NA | TGCGCCAGCAGTTTATGGGGGGGCAAAGATACGCAGTATTTT | CASSLWGGKDTQYF
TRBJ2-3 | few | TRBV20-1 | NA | TGCAGTGCTAGAGTCCCCATCGAGGGGTCACTTGGGGATACGCAGTATTTT | CSARVPIEGSLGDTQYF
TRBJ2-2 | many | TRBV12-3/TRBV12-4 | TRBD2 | TGTGCCAGCAGTCCCCTAGCGGCCACGGGGGAGCTGTTTTTT | CASSPLAATGELFF
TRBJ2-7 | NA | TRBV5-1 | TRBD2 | TGCGCCAGCAGCCCTGGACTAGCGGGGTCCTACGAGCAGTACTTC | CASSPGLAGSYEQYF
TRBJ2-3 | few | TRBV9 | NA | TGTGCCAGCAGCGTAGAGGTGTTCGGAGGGAGCACAGATACGCAGTATTTT | CASSVEVFGGSTDTQYF
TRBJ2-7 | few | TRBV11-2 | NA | TGTGCCAGCAGCTTAGGTTTCTGGGGCGGATACGAGCAGTACTTC | CASSLGFWGGYEQYF
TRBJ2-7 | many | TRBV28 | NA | TGTGCCAGCAGTCAAGACTACGAGCAGTACTTC | CASSQDYEQYF
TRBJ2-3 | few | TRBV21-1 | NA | TGTGCCAGCAGCAAAGTGGCGCGCCCCGAGGGGATTAGCTCAGATACGCAGTATTTT | CASSKVARPEGISSDTQYF
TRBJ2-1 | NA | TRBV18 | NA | TGTGCCAGCTCACCTTTCAGGGGTGACTACAATGAGCAGTTCTTC | CASSPFRGDYNEQFF
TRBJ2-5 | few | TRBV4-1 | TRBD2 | TGCGCCAGCAGCCATTTCGCGGGGGGGGAGACCCAGTACTTC | CASSHFAGGETQYF
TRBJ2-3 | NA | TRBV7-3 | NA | TGTGCCAGCAGCTTATTCGGCGATAGCACAGATACGCAGTATTTT | CASSLFGDSTDTQYF
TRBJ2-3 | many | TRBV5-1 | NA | TGCGCCAGCAGCTTGAACGTTCGGGCAGCCACAGATACGCAGTATTTT | CASSLNVRAATDTQYF
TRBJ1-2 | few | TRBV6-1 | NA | TGTGCCAGCAGTCCAACTTCAGGGGTAGGCTACACCTTC | CASSPTSGVGYTF